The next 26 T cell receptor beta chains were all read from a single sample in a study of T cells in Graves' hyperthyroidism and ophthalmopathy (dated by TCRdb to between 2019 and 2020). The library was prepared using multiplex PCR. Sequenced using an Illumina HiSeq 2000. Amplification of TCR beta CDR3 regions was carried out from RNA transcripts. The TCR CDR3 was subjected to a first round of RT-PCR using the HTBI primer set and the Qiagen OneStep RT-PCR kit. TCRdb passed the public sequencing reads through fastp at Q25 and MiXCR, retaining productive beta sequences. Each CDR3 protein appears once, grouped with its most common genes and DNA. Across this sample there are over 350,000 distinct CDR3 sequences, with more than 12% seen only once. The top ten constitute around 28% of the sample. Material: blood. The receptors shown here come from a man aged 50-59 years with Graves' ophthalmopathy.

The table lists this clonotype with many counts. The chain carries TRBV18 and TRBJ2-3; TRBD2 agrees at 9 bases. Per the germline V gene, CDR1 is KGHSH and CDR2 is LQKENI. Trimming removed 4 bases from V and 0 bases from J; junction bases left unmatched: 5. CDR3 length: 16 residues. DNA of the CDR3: TGTGCCAGCTCACACCGACTAGCGGAAAGCACAGATACGCAGTATTTT. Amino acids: CASSHRLAESTDTQYF.

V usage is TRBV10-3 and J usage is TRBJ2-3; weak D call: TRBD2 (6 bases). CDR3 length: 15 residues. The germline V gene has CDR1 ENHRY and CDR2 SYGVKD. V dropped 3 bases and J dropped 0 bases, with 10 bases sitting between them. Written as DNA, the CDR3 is TGTGCCATCAGTGACGGCGGGATAAGCACAGATACGCAGTATTTT. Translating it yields CAISDGGISTDTQYF.

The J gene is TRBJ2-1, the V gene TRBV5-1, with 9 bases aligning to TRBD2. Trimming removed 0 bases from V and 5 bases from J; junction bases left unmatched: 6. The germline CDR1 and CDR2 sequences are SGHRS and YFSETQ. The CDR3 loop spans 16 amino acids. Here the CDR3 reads CASSLGVAGEDNEQFF. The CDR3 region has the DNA TGCGCCAGCAGCTTGGGAGTAGCGGGAGAGGACAATGAGCAGTTCTTC.

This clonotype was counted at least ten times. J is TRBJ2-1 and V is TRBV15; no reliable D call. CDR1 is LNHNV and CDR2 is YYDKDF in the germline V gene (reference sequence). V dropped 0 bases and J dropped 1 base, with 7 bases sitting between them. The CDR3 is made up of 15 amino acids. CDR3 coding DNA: TGTGCCACCAGCAGAGATCAGACATCCTACAATGAGCAGTTCTTC. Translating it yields CATSRDQTSYNEQFF.

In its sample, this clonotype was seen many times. CDR3 amino acids: CASSQVGGIDEQYF. CDR3 bases: TGTGCCAGCAGCCAAGTTGGGGGTATCGACGAGCAGTACTTC. This chain uses TRBV14 with TRBJ2-7; possibly TRBD1 or TRBD2 for D (5 bases each). The CDR3 runs 14 residues. Germline CDR1 SGHDN, CDR2 FVKESK. V was clipped by 1 base and J by 5 bases, with 12 bases between them.

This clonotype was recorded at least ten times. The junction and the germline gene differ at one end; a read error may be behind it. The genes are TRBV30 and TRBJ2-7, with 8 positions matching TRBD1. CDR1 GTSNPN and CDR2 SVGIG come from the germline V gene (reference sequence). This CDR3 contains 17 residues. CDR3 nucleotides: TGTGCCCGGAGGGAAAAGCCAGGGGGCCCAAGCTCCTACGAGCAGTACTTC. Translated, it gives CARREKPGGPSSYEQYF.

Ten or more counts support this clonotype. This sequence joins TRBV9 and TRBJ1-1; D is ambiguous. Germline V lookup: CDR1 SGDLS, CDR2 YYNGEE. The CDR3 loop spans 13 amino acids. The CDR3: CVSKGGSDTEAFF. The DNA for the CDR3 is TGTGTCAGTAAAGGAGGCAGTGACACTGAAGCTTTCTTT.

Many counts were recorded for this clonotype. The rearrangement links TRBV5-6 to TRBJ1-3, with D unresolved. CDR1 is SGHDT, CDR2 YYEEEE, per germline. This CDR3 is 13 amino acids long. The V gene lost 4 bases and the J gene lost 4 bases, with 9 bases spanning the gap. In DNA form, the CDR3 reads TGTGCCAGCAGCCTGAAAGGGGGAAACACCATATATTTT. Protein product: CASSLKGGNTIYF.

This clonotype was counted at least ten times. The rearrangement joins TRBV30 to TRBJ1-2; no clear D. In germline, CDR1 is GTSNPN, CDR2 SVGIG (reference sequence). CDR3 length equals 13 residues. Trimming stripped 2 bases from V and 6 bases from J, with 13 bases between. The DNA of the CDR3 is TGTGCCTGGAGTACGACCCTACCCCATGGCTACACCTTC. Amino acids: CAWSTTLPHGYTF. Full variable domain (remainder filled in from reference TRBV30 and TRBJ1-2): SQTIHQWPATLVQPVGSPLSLECTVEGTSNPNLYWYRQAAGRGLQLLFYSVGIGQISSEVPQNLSASRPQDRQFILSSKKLLLSDSGFYLCAWSTTLPHGYTFGSGTRLTVV.

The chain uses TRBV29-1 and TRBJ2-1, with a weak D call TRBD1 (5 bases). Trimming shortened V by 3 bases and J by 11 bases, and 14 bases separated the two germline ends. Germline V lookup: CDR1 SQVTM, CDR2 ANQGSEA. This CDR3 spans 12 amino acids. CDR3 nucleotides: TGCAGCGTTGACTCGCAGGGTGATAAGCAGTTCTTC. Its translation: CSVDSQGDKQFF.

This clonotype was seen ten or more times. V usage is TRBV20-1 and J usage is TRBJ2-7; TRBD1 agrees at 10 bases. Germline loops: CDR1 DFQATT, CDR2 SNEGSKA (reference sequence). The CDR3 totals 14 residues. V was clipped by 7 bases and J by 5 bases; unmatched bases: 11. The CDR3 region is CSVTRRDRGHEQYF. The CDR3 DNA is TGCAGTGTAACTAGGCGGGACAGGGGCCACGAGCAGTACTTC.

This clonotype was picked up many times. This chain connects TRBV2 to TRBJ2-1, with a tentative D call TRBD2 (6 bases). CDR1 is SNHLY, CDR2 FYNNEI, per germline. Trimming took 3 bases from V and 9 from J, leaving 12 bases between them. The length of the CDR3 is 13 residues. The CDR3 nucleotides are TGTGCCAGCAGTGATTCGGAGGGCGGTGAGCAGTTCTTC. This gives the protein CASSDSEGGEQFF.

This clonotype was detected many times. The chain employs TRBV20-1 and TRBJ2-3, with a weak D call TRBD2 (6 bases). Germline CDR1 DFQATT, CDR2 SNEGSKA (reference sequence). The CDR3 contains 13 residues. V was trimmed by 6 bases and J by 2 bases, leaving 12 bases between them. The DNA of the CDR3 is TGCAGTGCCCGGGAGATCTTCACAGATACGCAGTATTTT. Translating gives CSAREIFTDTQYF.

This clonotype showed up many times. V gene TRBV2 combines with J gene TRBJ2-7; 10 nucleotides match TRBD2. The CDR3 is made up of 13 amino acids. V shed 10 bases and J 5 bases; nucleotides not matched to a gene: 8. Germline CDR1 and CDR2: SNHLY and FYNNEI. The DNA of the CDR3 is TGTGCCAACCCCGCTAGCGGGAGAAACGAGCAGTACTTC. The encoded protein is CANPASGRNEQYF.

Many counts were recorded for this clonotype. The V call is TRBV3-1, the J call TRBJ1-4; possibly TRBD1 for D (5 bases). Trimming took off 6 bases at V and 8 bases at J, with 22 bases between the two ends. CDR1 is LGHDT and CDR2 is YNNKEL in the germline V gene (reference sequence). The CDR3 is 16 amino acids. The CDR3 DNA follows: TGTGCCAGCAGTGAGGGGCAAACTCTAAGGGAGGAAAAACTGTTTTTT. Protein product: CASSEGQTLREEKLFF. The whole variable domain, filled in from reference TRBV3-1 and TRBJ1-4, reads DTAVSQTPKYLVTQMGNDKSIKCEQNLGHDTMYWYKQDSKKFLKIMFSYNNKELIINETVPNRFSPKSPDKAHLNLHINSLELGDSAVYFCASSEGQTLREEKLFFGSGTQLSVL.

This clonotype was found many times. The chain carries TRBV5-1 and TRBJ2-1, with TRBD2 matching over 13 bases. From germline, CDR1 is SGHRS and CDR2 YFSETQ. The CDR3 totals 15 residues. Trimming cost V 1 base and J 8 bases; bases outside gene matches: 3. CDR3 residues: CASSLRTSGGDEQFF. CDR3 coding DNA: TGCGCCAGCAGCTTGAGGACTAGCGGGGGTGATGAGCAGTTCTTC.

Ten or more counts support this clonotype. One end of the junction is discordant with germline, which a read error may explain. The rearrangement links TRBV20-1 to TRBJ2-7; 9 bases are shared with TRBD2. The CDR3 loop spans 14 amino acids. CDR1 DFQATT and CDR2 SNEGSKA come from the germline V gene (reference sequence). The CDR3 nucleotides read TGCAGTGCTGGAGAGATAGCGGGAGTTTACGAGCAGTACTTC. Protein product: CSAGEIAGVYEQYF.

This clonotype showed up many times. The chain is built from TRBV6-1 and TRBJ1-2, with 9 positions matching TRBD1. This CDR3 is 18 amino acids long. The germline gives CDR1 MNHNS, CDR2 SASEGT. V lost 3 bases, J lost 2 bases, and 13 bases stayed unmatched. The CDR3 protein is CASSDLGRGQGQNYGYTF. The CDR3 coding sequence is TGTGCCAGCAGTGATCTGGGTCGGGGACAGGGACAAAACTATGGCTACACCTTC.

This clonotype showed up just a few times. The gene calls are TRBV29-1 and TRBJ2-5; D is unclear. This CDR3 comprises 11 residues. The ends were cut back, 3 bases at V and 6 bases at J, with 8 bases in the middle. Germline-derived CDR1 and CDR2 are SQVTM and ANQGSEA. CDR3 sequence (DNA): TGCAGCGTTGATTTGGCTCAGACCCAGTACTTC. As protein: CSVDLAQTQYF.

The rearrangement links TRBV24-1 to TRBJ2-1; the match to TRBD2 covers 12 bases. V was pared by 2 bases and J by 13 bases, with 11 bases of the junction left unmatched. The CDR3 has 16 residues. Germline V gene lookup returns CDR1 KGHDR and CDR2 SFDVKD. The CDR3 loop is CATSDSPSGRVETQFF. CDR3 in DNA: TGTGCCACCAGTGATTCTCCTAGCGGGAGGGTGGAGACCCAGTTCTTC.

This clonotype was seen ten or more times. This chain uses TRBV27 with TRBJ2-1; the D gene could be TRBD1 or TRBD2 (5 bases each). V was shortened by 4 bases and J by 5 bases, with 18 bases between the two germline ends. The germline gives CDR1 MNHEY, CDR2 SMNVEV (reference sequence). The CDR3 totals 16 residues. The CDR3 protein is CASSSGPISVNNEQFF. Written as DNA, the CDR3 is TGTGCCAGCAGTTCGGGGCCTATTTCCGTAAACAATGAGCAGTTCTTC.

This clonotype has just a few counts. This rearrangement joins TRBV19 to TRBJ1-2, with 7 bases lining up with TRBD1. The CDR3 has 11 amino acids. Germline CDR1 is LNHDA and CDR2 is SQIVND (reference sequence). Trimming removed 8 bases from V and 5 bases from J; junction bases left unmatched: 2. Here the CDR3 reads CASGQEYGYTF. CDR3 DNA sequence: TGTGCCAGTGGACAGGAGTATGGCTACACCTTC.

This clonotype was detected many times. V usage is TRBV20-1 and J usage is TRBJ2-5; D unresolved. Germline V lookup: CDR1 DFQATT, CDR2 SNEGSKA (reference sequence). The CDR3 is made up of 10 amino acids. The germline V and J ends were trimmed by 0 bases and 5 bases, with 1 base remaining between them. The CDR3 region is CSARDETQYF. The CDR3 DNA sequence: TGCAGTGCTAGAGATGAGACCCAGTACTTC.

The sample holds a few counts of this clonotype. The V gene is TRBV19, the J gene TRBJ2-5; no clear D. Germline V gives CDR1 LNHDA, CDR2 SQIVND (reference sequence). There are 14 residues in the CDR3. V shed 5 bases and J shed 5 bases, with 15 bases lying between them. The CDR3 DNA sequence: TGTGCCAGTAGTCTCCGTGGTGGATGGGAGACCCAGTACTTC. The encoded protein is CASSLRGGWETQYF.

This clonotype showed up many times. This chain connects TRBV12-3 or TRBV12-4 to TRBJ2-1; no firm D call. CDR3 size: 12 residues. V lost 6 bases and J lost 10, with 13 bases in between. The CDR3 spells CASSSRALEQFF. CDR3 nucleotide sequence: TGTGCCAGCAGCTCTAGGGCGTTGGAGCAGTTCTTC.

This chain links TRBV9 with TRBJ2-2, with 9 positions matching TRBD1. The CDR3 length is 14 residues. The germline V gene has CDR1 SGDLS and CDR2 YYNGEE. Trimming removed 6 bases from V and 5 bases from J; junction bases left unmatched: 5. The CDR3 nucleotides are TGTGCCAGCATGGGACAGGGTGAGACCGGGGAGCTGTTTTTT. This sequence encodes CASMGQGETGELFF.